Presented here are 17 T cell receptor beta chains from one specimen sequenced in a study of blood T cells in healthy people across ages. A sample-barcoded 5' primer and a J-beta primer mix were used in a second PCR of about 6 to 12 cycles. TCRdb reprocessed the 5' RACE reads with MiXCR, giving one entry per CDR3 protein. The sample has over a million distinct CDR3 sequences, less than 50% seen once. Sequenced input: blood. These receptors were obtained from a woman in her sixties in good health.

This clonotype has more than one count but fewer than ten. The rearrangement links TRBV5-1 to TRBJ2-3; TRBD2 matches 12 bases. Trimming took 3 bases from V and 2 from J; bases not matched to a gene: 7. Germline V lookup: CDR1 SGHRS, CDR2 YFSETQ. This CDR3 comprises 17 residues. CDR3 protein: CASSSDGLAGPTDTQYF. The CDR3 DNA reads TGCGCCAGCAGCTCGGACGGACTAGCGGGACCCACAGATACGCAGTATTTT.

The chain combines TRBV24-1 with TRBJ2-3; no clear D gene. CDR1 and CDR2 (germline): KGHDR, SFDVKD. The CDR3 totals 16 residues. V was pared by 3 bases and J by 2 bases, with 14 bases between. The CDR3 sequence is CATSDPRGDPTDTQYF. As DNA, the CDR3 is TGTGCCACCAGTGATCCGCGAGGAGACCCCACAGATACGCAGTATTTT.

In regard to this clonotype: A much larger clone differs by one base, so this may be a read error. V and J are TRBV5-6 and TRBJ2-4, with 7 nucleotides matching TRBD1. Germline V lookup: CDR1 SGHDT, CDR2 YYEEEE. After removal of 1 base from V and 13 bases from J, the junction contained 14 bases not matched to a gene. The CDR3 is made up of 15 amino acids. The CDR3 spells CASSLSRQGYNEQYF. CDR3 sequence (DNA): TGTGCCAGCAGCTTGTCGCGACAGGGATACAATGAGCAGTACTTC.

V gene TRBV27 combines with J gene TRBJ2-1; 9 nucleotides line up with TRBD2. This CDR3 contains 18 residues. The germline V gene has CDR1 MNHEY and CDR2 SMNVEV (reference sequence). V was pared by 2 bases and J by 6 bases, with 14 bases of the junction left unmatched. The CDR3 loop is CASSLAIQGLALFNEQFF. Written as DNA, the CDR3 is TGTGCCAGCAGTTTAGCGATACAGGGACTAGCTCTCTTCAATGAGCAGTTCTTC.

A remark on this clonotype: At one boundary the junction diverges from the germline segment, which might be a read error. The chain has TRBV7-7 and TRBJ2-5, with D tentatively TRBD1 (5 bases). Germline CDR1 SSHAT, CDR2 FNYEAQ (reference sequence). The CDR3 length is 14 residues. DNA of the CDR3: TGTGCCAGCAGCTTAGGTGGGGCCGGAGTGACCCAGTGCTTC. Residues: CASSLGGAGVTQCF.

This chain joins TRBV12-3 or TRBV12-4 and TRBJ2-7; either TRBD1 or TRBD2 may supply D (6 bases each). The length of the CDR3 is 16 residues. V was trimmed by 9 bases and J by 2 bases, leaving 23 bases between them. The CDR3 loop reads CASLLSGAGRAYEQYF. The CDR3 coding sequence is TGTGCCAGTCTCCTTTCGGGGGCAGGACGCGCCTACGAGCAGTACTTC.

The CDR3 nucleotides are TGCAGTGCGACGACAGGCTACGAGCAGTACTTC. This sequence encodes CSATTGYEQYF. The chain uses TRBV20-1 and TRBJ2-7; the D gene is possibly TRBD1 (6 bases). The CDR3 is 11 residues long. Per germline, CDR1 DFQATT and CDR2 SNEGSKA (reference sequence). The V gene lost 6 bases and the J gene lost 3 bases, with 9 bases spanning the gap.

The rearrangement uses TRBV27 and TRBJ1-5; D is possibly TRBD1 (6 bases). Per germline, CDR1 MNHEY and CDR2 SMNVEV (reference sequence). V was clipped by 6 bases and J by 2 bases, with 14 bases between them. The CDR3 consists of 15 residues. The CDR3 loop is CASSTGKIGNQPQHF. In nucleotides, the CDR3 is TGTGCCAGCAGCACAGGGAAAATCGGCAATCAGCCCCAGCATTTT.

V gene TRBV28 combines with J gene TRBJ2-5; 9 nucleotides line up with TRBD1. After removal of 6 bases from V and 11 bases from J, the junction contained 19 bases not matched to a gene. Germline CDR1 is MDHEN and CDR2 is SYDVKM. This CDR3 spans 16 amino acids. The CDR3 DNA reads TGTGCCAGCAGCTCGTACCTGGGACAGGGCGCCTACGGGCAGTACTTC. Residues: CASSSYLGQGAYGQYF.

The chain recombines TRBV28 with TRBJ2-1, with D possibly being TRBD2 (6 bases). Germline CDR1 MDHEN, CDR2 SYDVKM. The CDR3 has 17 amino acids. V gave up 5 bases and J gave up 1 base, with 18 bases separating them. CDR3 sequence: CASSTHRGRSSYNEQFF. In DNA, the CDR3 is TGTGCCAGCAGTACCCATCGGGGGAGGAGTTCCTACAATGAGCAGTTCTTC.

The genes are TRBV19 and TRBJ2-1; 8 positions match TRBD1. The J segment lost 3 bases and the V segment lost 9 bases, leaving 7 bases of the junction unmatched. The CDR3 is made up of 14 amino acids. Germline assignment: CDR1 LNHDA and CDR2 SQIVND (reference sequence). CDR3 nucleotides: TGTGCCAGCAAAATCGGACAGGGCTACAATGAGCAGTTCTTC. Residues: CASKIGQGYNEQFF.

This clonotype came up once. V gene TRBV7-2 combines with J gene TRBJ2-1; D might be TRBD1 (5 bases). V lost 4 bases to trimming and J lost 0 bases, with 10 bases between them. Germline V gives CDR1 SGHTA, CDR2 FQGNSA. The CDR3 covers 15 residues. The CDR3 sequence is CASSSDRTSYNEQFF. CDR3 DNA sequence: TGTGCCAGCAGCTCCGACAGAACCTCCTACAATGAGCAGTTCTTC.

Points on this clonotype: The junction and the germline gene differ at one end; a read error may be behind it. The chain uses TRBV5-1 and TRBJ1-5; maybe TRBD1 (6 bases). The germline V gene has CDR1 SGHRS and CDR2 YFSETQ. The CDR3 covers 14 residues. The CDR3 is CASSLRGEGQPQNF. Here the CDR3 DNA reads TGCGCCAGCAGCCTCAGGGGAGAGGGTCAGCCCCAGAATTTT.

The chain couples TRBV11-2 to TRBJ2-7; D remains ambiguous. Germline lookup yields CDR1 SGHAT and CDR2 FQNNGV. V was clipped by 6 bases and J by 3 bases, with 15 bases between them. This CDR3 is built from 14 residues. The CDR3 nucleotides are TGTGCCAGCAGTCCTTCCGGGTCCGGCTACGAGCAGTACTTC. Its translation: CASSPSGSGYEQYF.

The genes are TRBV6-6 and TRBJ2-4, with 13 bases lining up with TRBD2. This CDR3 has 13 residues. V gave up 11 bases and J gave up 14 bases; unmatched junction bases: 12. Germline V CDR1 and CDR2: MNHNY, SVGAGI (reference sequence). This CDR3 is CAGGPGLAGPEYF. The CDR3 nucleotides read TGTGCCGGGGGACCGGGACTAGCGGGACCGGAGTACTTC.

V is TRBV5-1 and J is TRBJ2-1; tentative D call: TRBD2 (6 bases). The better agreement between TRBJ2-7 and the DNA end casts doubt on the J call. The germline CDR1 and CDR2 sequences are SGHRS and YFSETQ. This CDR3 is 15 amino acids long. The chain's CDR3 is CASSLSTSSYNEQYF. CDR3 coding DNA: TGCGCCAGCAGCTTGAGTACTAGCTCCTACAATGAGCAGTACTTC.

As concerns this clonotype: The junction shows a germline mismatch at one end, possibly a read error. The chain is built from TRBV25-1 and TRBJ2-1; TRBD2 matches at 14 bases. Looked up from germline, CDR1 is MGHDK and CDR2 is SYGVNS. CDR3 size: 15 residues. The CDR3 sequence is CAGSGGLAGVREQFF. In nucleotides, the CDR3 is TGTGCCGGCAGTGGGGGACTAGCGGGAGTGCGCGAGCAGTTCTTC.